Below are 14 T cell receptor beta chains sequenced from a single sample in a study of OX40 agonist ivuxolimab in advanced cancers. Clones were sequenced by immunoSEQ multiplex PCR, and TCRdb holds only the in-frame ones, with some missing. The sample holds 20,000 to 25,000 clones; approximately 82% are singletons and the top ten take about half. This sample comprised CD4+ or CD8+ T cells sorted from blood, obtained in a trial of the OX40 agonist ivuxolimab. These receptors were taken from an adult with an advanced solid tumor such as melanoma, head and neck, liver or kidney cancer.

The rearrangement links TRBV27 to TRBJ2-7, with a weak D call TRBD1 (5 bases). The germline CDR1 and CDR2 sequences are MNHEY and SMNVEV (reference sequence). CDR3 length equals 14 residues. The V gene lost 3 bases and the J gene lost 0 bases, with 9 bases spanning the gap. DNA for the CDR3: TGTGCCAGCAGTTTTTCCGGACACTCCTACGAGCAGTACTTC. The encoded protein is CASSFSGHSYEQYF.

This CDR3 is CASSGGTGVNSGANVLTF. The CDR3 bases are TGTGCCAGCAGCGGGGGGACAGGGGTGAACTCTGGGGCCAACGTCCTGACTTTC. This chain links TRBV7-2 with TRBJ2-6; TRBD1 agrees at 10 bases. Germline assignment: CDR1 SGHTA and CDR2 FQGNSA. The J segment lost 0 bases and the V segment lost 5 bases, leaving 7 bases of the junction unmatched. The CDR3 contains 18 residues.

This clone was detected once. This chain connects TRBV7-3 to TRBJ2-1; the match to TRBD2 covers 8 bases. Germline CDR1 SGHTA, CDR2 FQGTGA. The CDR3 has 16 residues. V was clipped by 2 bases and J by 7 bases; unmatched bases: 10. CDR3 amino acids: CASSLGTSYDKNEQFF. CDR3 coding DNA: TGTGCCAGCAGCTTAGGGACTAGTTATGACAAAAATGAGCAGTTCTTC.

CDR3 residues: CASSFRENTGELFF. CDR3 bases: TGTGCCAGCAGTTTTAGAGAGAACACCGGGGAGCTGTTTTTT. V gene TRBV27 combines with J gene TRBJ2-2; the D is unclear. The V gene's germline CDR1 is MNHEY and CDR2 SMNVEV (reference sequence). V dropped 3 bases and J dropped 1 base, with 6 bases sitting between them. The CDR3 contains 14 residues.

This clone was found once. The chain joins TRBV10-3 to TRBJ2-7; the match to TRBD2 covers 7 bases. The CDR3 runs to 17 residues. The germline V gene encodes CDR1 ENHRY and CDR2 SYGVKD. V shed 4 bases, J shed 1 base, and the junction held 13 bases outside the gene matches. The CDR3: CAISAAEGGSMSYEQYF. Here the CDR3 DNA reads TGTGCCATCAGTGCCGCGGAGGGCGGGAGTATGTCCTACGAGCAGTACTTC.

The V and J genes are TRBV6-6 and TRBJ2-1; D ambiguous. The CDR3 is 11 residues long. Germline-derived CDR1 and CDR2 are MNHNY and SVGAGI (reference sequence). Deletions cut 5 bases from V and 8 bases from J, with 7 bases between. The CDR3 region has the DNA TGTGCCAGCAGTAGTTCGGATGAGCAGTTCTTC. It is translated as CASSSSDEQFF.

V usage is TRBV27 and J usage is TRBJ2-1, with D hard to call. From germline, CDR1 is MNHEY and CDR2 SMNVEV (reference sequence). V was shortened by 5 bases and J by 4 bases, with 9 bases between the two germline ends. This CDR3 has 13 amino acids. CDR3 bases: TGTGCCAGCAGTCGGACGCATTACAATGAGCAGTTCTTC. This sequence encodes CASSRTHYNEQFF.

This clone is medium-sized within its sample. The genes are TRBV5-4 and TRBJ1-6; D perhaps matches TRBD1 (5 bases). V was shortened by 6 bases and J by 5 bases, with 12 bases between the two germline ends. The CDR3 runs to 14 residues. CDR1 is SGHNT, CDR2 YYREEE, per germline (reference sequence). The CDR3 coding sequence is TGTGCCAGCAAAGAGGGGCTGGATAATTCACCCCTCCACTTT. It translates to CASKEGLDNSPLHF.

The rearrangement uses TRBV12-5 and TRBJ1-1, with D perhaps matching TRBD1 (6 bases). Germline lookup yields CDR1 LGHNT and CDR2 FRNRAP. The CDR3 extends over 13 amino acids. With 2 bases removed from V and 6 bases from J, the gap between germline ends came to 10 bases. Here the CDR3 reads CASGLLQGSEAFF. DNA for the CDR3: TGTGCTAGTGGTTTGCTACAGGGTTCTGAAGCTTTCTTT.

The chain combines TRBV7-9 with TRBJ2-2; TRBD1 agrees at 8 bases. The germline gives CDR1 SEHNR, CDR2 FQNEAQ (reference sequence). The CDR3 has 15 amino acids. Trimming at V came to 6 bases and at J to 4 bases, leaving 7 bases not matched to a gene. CDR3 amino acids: CASSLLRGPTGELFF. The CDR3 DNA sequence: TGTGCCAGCAGTTTGCTCAGGGGGCCCACCGGGGAGCTGTTTTTT.

This CDR3 reads CASKQTAYEQYF. CDR3 nucleotides: TGTGCCAGCAAGCAGACCGCCTACGAGCAGTACTTC. The gene calls are TRBV2 and TRBJ2-7; D is unresolved. V dropped 7 bases and J dropped 2 bases, with 9 bases sitting between them. This CDR3 is 12 amino acids long. In germline, CDR1 is SNHLY, CDR2 FYNNEI.

This chain connects TRBV21-1 to TRBJ2-5; the D call TRBD1 from the table was never checked on the DNA. TRBV21-1 is an annotated pseudogene. CDR3 length: 17 residues. The CDR3 here is CASSTPSRGSQGETQYF. In DNA form, the CDR3 reads TGTGCCAGCAGCACCCCATCAAGGGGCTCCCAGGGAGAGACCCAGTACTTC.

Relative to its sample, this clone is medium-sized. This chain connects TRBV5-1 to TRBJ2-3; 7 bases agree with TRBD1. The ends lost 3 bases at V and 1 base at J; junction bases unmatched: 2. The CDR3 has 14 residues. Per the germline V gene, CDR1 is SGHRS and CDR2 is YFSETQ. The CDR3, as DNA: TGCGCCAGCAGCTACGGGACAGGCACAGATACGCAGTATTTT. Residues: CASSYGTGTDTQYF.

V usage is TRBV19 and J usage is TRBJ1-1, with D hard to call. CDR3 length equals 14 residues. The V end was cut by 9 bases, the J end by 1 base, with 15 bases between. Germline V lookup: CDR1 LNHDA, CDR2 SQIVND (reference sequence). CDR3 in amino acids: CASHGWPTNTEAFF. The CDR3 DNA sequence: TGTGCCAGCCATGGCTGGCCTACGAACACTGAAGCTTTCTTT.